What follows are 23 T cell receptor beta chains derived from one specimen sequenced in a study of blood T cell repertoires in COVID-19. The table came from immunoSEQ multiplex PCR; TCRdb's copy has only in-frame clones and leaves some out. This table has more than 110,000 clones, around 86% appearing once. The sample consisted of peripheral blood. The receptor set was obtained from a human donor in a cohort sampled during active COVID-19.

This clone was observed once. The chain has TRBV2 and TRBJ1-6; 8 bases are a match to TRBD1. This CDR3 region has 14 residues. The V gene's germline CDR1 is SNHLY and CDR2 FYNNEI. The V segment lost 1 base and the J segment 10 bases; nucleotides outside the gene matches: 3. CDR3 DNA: TGTGCCAGCAGTGAAGACAGGGGGTGGTCACCCCTCCACTTT. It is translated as CASSEDRGWSPLHF.

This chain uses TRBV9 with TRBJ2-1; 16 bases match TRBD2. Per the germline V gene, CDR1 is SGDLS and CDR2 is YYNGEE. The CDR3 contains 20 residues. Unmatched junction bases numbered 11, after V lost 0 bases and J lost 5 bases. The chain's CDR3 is CASSVGGGGTSGRADNEQFF. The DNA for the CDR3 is TGTGCCAGCAGCGTAGGAGGGGGCGGGACTAGCGGGAGGGCCGACAATGAGCAGTTCTTC.

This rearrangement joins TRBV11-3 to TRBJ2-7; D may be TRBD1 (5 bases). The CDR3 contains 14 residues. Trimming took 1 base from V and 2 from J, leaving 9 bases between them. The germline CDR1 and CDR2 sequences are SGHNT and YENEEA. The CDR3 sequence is CASSLGQPPYEQYF. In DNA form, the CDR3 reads TGTGCCAGCAGCTTAGGACAGCCCCCCTACGAGCAGTACTTC.

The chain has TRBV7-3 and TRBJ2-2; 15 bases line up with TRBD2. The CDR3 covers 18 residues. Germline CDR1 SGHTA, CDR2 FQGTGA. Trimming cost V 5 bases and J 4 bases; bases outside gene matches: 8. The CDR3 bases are TGTGCCAGCAGCGATTCGGGACTAGCGGGGGGAGGCACCGGGGAGCTGTTTTTT. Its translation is CASSDSGLAGGGTGELFF.

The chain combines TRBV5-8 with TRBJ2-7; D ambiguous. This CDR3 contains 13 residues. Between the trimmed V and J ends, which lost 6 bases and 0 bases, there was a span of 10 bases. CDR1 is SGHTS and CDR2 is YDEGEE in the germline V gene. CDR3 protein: CASTISGSYEQYF. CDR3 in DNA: TGTGCCAGCACCATTTCGGGCTCCTACGAGCAGTACTTC.

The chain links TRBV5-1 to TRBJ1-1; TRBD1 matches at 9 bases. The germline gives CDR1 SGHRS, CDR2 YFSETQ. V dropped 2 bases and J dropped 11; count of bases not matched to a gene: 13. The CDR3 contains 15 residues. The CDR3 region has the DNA TGCGCCAGCAGCTTCGGGACAGGGAGGTTTAAGGAGGCTTTCTTT. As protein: CASSFGTGRFKEAFF.

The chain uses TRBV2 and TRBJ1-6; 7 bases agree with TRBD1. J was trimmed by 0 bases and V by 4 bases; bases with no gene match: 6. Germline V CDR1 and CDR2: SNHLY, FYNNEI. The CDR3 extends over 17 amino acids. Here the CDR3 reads CASSARTGVSYNSPLHF. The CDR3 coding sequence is TGTGCCAGCAGTGCCCGGACAGGAGTCTCCTATAATTCACCCCTCCACTTT.

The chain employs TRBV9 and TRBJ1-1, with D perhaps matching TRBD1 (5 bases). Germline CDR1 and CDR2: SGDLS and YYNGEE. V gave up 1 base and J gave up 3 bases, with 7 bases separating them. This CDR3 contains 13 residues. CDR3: CASSVRQHTEAFF. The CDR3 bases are TGTGCCAGCAGCGTACGACAGCACACTGAAGCTTTCTTT.

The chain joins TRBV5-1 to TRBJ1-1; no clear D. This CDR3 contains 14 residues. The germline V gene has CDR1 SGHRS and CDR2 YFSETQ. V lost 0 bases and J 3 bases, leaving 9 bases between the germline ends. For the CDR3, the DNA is TGCGCCAGCAGCTTGGAGGCAGGTTACACTGAAGCTTTCTTT. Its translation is CASSLEAGYTEAFF. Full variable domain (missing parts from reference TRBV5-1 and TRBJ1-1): KAGVTQTPRYLIKTRGQQVTLSCSPISGHRSVSWYQQTPGQGLQFLFEYFSETQRNKGNFPGRFSGRQFSNSRSEMNVSTLELGDSALYLCASSLEAGYTEAFFGQGTRLTVV.

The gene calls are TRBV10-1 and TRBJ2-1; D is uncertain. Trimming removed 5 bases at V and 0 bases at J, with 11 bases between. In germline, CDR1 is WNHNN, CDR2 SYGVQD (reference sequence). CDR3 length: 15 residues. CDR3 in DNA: TGCGCCAGCAGTCAACACTCTAGCTCCTACAATGAGCAGTTCTTC. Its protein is CASSQHSSSYNEQFF.

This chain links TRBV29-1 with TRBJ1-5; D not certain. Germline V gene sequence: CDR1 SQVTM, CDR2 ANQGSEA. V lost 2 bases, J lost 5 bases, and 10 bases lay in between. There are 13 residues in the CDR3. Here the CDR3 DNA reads TGCAGCGTTGAAATCGGGGATCATCAGCCCCAGCATTTT. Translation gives CSVEIGDHQPQHF. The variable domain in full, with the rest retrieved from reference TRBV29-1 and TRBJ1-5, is SAVISQKPSRDICQRGTSLTIQCQVDSQVTMMFWYRQQPGQSLTLIATANQGSEATYESGFVIDKFPISRPNLTFSTLTVSNMSPEDSSIYLCSVEIGDHQPQHFGDGTRLSIL.

The CDR3 nucleotides are TGTGCCAGCAGTTCAGGGGGTGGCGAGCAGTACTTC. Residues: CASSSGGGEQYF. This chain connects TRBV28 to TRBJ2-7, with 7 bases identical to TRBD1. CDR1 MDHEN and CDR2 SYDVKM come from the germline V gene. The CDR3 spans 12 residues. Trimming removed 4 bases from V and 6 bases from J; junction bases left unmatched: 3.

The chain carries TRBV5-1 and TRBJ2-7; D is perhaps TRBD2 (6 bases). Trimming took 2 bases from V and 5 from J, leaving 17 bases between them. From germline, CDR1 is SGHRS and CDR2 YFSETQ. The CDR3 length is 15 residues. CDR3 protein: CASSLAGIQTHEQYF. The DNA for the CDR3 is TGCGCCAGCAGCTTAGCGGGCATCCAAACCCACGAGCAGTACTTC.

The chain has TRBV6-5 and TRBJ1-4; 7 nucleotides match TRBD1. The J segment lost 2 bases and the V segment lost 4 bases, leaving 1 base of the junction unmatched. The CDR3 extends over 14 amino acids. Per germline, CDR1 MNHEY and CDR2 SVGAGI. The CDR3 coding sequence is TGTGCCAGCAGTTCGGGACAGACTAATGAAAAACTGTTTTTT. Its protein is CASSSGQTNEKLFF.

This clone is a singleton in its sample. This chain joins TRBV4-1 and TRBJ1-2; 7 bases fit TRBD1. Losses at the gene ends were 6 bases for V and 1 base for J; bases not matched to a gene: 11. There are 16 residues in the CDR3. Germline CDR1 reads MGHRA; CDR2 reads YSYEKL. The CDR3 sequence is CASSYGTDRNNYGYTF. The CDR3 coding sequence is TGCGCCAGCAGTTACGGGACAGACCGCAATAACTATGGCTACACCTTC.

The CDR3, as DNA: TGTGCCAGCGCATGGGACAGGGGTCGCAATGAGCAGTTCTTC. This translates into CASAWDRGRNEQFF. This chain connects TRBV2 to TRBJ2-1; 10 nucleotides line up with TRBD1. Germline lookup yields CDR1 SNHLY and CDR2 FYNNEI. CDR3 length equals 14 residues. After removal of 8 bases from V and 6 bases from J, the junction contained 7 bases not matched to a gene. Combining the CDR3 with reference TRBV2 and TRBJ2-1 gives the whole variable domain EPEVTQTPSHQVTQMGQEVILRCVPISNHLYFYWYRQILGQKVEFLVSFYNNEISEKSEIFDDQFSVERPDGSNFTLKIRSTKLEDSAMYFCASAWDRGRNEQFFGPGTRLTVL.

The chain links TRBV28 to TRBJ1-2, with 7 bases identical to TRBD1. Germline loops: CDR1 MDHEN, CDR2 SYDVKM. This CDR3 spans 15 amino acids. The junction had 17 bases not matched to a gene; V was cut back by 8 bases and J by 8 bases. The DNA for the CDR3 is TGTGCCAGCCAACACGGTGGAGGGGGCGCAATCGGCTACACCTTC. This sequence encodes CASQHGGGGAIGYTF.

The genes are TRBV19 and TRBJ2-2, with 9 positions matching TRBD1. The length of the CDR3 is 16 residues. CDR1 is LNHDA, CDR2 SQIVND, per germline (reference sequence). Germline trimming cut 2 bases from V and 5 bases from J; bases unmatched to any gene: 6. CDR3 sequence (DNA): TGTGCCAGTAGTATAATACAGGGGGCGATGACCGGGGAGCTGTTTTTT. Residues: CASSIIQGAMTGELFF.

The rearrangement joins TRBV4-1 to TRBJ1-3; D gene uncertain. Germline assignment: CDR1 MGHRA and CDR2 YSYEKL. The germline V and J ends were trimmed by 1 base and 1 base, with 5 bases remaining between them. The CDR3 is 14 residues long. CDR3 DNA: TGCGCCAGCAGCCAAGTAGCTTCTGGAAACACCATATATTTT. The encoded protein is CASSQVASGNTIYF.

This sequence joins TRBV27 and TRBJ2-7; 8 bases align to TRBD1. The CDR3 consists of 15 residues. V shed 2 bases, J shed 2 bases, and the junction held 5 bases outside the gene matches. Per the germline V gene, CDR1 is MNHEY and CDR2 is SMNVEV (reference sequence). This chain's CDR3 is CASSLTGGHPYEQYF. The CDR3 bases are TGTGCCAGCAGTTTAACAGGGGGTCACCCCTACGAGCAGTACTTC.

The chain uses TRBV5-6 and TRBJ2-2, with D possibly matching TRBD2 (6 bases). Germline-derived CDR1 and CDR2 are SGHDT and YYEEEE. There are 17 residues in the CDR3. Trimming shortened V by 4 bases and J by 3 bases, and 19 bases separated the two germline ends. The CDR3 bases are TGTGCCAGCAGCCGAGGCACTAGCTCGTGGGACACCGGGGAGCTGTTTTTT. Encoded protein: CASSRGTSSWDTGELFF.

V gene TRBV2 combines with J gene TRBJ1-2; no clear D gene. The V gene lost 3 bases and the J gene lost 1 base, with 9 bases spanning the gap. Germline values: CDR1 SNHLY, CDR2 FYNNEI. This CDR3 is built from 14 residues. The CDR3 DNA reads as TGTGCCAGCAGTGATCTTCTCAGTAACTATGGCTACACCTTC. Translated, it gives CASSDLLSNYGYTF.

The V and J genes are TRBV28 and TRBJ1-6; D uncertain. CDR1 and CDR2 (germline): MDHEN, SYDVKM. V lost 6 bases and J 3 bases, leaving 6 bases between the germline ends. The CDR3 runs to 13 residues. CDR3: CASSPGYNSPLHF. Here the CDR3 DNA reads TGTGCCAGCAGCCCGGGCTATAATTCACCCCTCCACTTT.